The 5 T cell receptor beta chains reported below all come from one sample, sequenced in a study of blood T cell repertoires in COVID-19. Generated by immunoSEQ multiplex PCR, the TCRdb table keeps only in-frame clones and is missing some. The data contain over 70,000 clones, approximately 80% of them singletons. Sequencing used peripheral blood. Receptors originate from a human donor in a cohort sampled during active COVID-19.

The chain couples TRBV7-2 to TRBJ2-2; 7 positions match TRBD1. The CDR3 has 15 residues. V lost 5 bases to trimming and J lost 7 bases; unmatched junction nucleotides: 10. CDR1 SGHTA and CDR2 FQGNSA come from the germline V gene. The CDR3, as DNA: TGTGCCAGCAGCCTAGGGGGCAGTCGCGGCGGGGAGCTGTTTTTT. Residues: CASSLGGSRGGELFF.

V usage is TRBV28 and J usage is TRBJ2-4; TRBD2 is a possible D gene (6 bases). V shed 7 bases and J shed 4 bases, with 11 bases lying between them. The germline gives CDR1 MDHEN, CDR2 SYDVKM. There are 13 residues in the CDR3. This CDR3 reads CASNGTPKNIQYF. In DNA form, the CDR3 reads TGTGCCAGCAACGGGACTCCTAAAAACATTCAGTACTTC.

The chain combines TRBV4-2 with TRBJ2-3; 7 nucleotides line up with TRBD1. Germline loops: CDR1 LGHNA, CDR2 YNFKEQ. V was clipped by 0 bases and J by 4 bases; unmatched bases: 13. The CDR3 extends over 18 amino acids. CDR3 in DNA: TGTGCCAGCAGCCAAGATCTGCCAGGGGGTGCCCGGCCAGATACGCAGTATTTT. The encoded protein is CASSQDLPGGARPDTQYF.

This clone was seen a handful of times. The V gene is TRBV7-6, the J gene TRBJ2-7, with TRBD2 matching over 7 bases. Germline assignment: CDR1 SGHVS and CDR2 FNYEAQ. V shed 1 base and J 3 bases; nucleotides not matched to a gene: 6. The CDR3 runs 15 residues. The CDR3: CASSLVGGRDYEQYF. CDR3 DNA sequence: TGTGCCAGCAGCTTAGTTGGCGGGAGAGACTACGAGCAGTACTTC.

The CDR3 DNA is TGCGCCAGCAGCCAATCTCCCGGAGTGGACTCCTACGAGCAGTACTTC. It encodes CASSQSPGVDSYEQYF. This chain connects TRBV4-1 to TRBJ2-7; D is unresolved. Trimming stripped 2 bases from V and 0 bases from J, with 14 bases between. Germline values: CDR1 MGHRA, CDR2 YSYEKL. The CDR3 runs to 16 residues.